One and the same sample provided the 20 T cell receptor beta chains below, sequenced in a study of blood T cell repertoires in COVID-19. Using immunoSEQ multiplex PCR, the repertoire was profiled, and TCRdb retains in-frame clones only, with some absent. The table lists some 180,000 clones, around 80% of them singletons. Sequencing input: peripheral blood. These receptors were obtained from a man aged 50 or older who had recovered from COVID-19.

This clone was recorded once. The rearrangement uses TRBV28 and TRBJ1-2; 7 bases fit TRBD1. J gave up 3 bases and V 3 bases, and 7 bases lay outside the gene matches. Per germline, CDR1 MDHEN and CDR2 SYDVKM. This CDR3 is built from 15 residues. CDR3 amino acids: CASSFGTAQYYGYTF. DNA of the CDR3: TGTGCCAGCAGTTTCGGGACAGCTCAATACTATGGCTACACCTTC.

This clone was observed many times. The chain has TRBV20-1 and TRBJ2-7; maybe TRBD1 (6 bases). V was trimmed by 3 bases and J by 1 base, leaving 10 bases between them. CDR3 length equals 13 residues. Germline V CDR1 and CDR2: DFQATT, SNEGSKA (reference sequence). The CDR3 spells CSASAQGSYEQYF. CDR3 DNA sequence: TGCAGTGCTAGTGCTCAGGGGTCCTACGAGCAGTACTTC.

This chain uses TRBV7-3 with TRBJ2-1; TRBD2 aligns across 10 bases. This CDR3 has 16 residues. V dropped 0 bases and J dropped 6; count of bases not matched to a gene: 5. Germline CDR1 is SGHTA and CDR2 is FQGTGA. The CDR3 sequence: CASSLTRTSGINEQFF. DNA of the CDR3: TGTGCCAGCAGCTTAACTCGGACTAGCGGAATCAATGAGCAGTTCTTC.

The V call is TRBV2, the J call TRBJ1-4; 9 positions agree with TRBD1. With 7 bases clipped from V and 6 bases from J, the junction kept 6 bases outside the gene matches. The germline V gene encodes CDR1 SNHLY and CDR2 FYNNEI. The CDR3 spans 14 residues. The CDR3 DNA reads TGTGCCAGCAAAGACAGGGGGGGGCATGAAAAACTGTTTTTT. It specifies CASKDRGGHEKLFF.

V usage is TRBV4-1 and J usage is TRBJ1-1, with a weak D call TRBD1 (5 bases). The CDR3 covers 14 residues. The germline V and J ends were trimmed by 0 bases and 8 bases, with 13 bases remaining between them. Germline-derived CDR1 and CDR2 are MGHRA and YSYEKL. CDR3 in amino acids: CASSQDRWGGEAFF. The CDR3 nucleotides read TGCGCCAGCAGCCAAGATCGGTGGGGGGGGGAAGCTTTCTTT.

The rearrangement links TRBV11-2 to TRBJ2-5; 16 bases fit TRBD2. The germline gives CDR1 SGHAT, CDR2 FQNNGV. The CDR3 has 17 amino acids. Trimming at V came to 5 bases and at J to 4 bases, leaving 7 bases not matched to a gene. The CDR3 region is CASSPGTSGREGETQYF. In nucleotides, the CDR3 is TGTGCCAGCAGCCCCGGGACTAGCGGGAGGGAAGGAGAGACCCAGTACTTC. The whole variable domain, remainder taken from reference TRBV11-2 and TRBJ2-5, is EAGVAQSPRYKIIEKRQSVAFWCNPISGHATLYWYQQILGQGPKLLIQFQNNGVVDDSQLPKDRFSAERLKGVDSTLKIQPAKLEDSAVYLCASSPGTSGREGETQYFGPGTRLLVL.

The chain links TRBV13 to TRBJ2-1; tentative D call: TRBD2 (6 bases). The CDR3 extends over 14 amino acids. With 5 bases removed from V and 5 bases from J, the gap between germline ends came to 13 bases. Looked up from germline, CDR1 is PRHDT and CDR2 is FYEKMQ (reference sequence). This CDR3 reads CASSTGLLNNEQFF. CDR3 in DNA: TGTGCCAGCAGCACGGGACTTCTTAACAATGAGCAGTTCTTC.

The rearrangement joins TRBV29-1 to TRBJ2-5; D unresolved. With 3 bases removed from V and 4 bases from J, the gap between germline ends came to 3 bases. Per the germline V gene, CDR1 is SQVTM and CDR2 is ANQGSEA. The CDR3 consists of 10 residues. CDR3 DNA sequence: TGCAGCGTTGACATAGAGACCCAGTACTTC. Protein sequence: CSVDIETQYF.

The chain has TRBV5-6 and TRBJ2-3; D gene ambiguous. Trimming took off 1 base at V and 3 bases at J, with 6 bases between the two ends. Germline V gene lookup returns CDR1 SGHDT and CDR2 YYEEEE. The CDR3 is made up of 13 amino acids. This CDR3 reads CASSLYETDTQYF. CDR3 DNA: TGTGCCAGCAGCTTGTACGAGACAGATACGCAGTATTTT.

The chain combines TRBV29-1 with TRBJ1-2, with D perhaps TRBD1 (6 bases). The length of the CDR3 is 10 residues. The germline V gene has CDR1 SQVTM and CDR2 ANQGSEA. CDR3 region: CREDSYGYTF. CDR3 sequence (DNA): TGCAGGGAGGACAGTTATGGCTACACCTTC.

The chain recombines TRBV6-5 with TRBJ1-5; D is unresolved. Germline CDR1 is MNHEY and CDR2 is SVGAGI. The CDR3 runs 13 residues. The V gene lost 6 bases and the J gene lost 3 bases, with 9 bases spanning the gap. DNA for the CDR3: TGTGCCAGCAGCCGTAATGTCAATCAGCCCCAGCATTTT. It codes for CASSRNVNQPQHF.

V is TRBV10-3 and J is TRBJ2-7; TRBD1 might be the D (6 bases). CDR3 length: 15 amino acids. Trimming left V 0 bases short and J 5 bases short, with 14 bases between. Germline values: CDR1 ENHRY, CDR2 SYGVKD. The CDR3 loop is CAISESETGMNEQYF. In DNA form, the CDR3 reads TGTGCCATCAGTGAGTCGGAAACAGGGATGAACGAGCAGTACTTC.

The rearrangement links TRBV19 to TRBJ2-7; possible D gene TRBD2, 5 bases. Germline values: CDR1 LNHDA, CDR2 SQIVND (reference sequence). V was shortened by 7 bases and J by 3 bases, with 16 bases between the two germline ends. The CDR3 covers 14 residues. The CDR3 loop reads CASTARPRDYEQYF. The CDR3 DNA reads TGTGCCAGTACCGCCCGACCCCGGGACTACGAGCAGTACTTC.

The V gene is TRBV4-2, the J gene TRBJ2-2; tentatively, D is TRBD1 (5 bases). The CDR3 is 16 residues long. The germline V gene has CDR1 LGHNA and CDR2 YNFKEQ. V was shortened by 2 bases and J by 5 bases, with 15 bases between the two germline ends. CDR3 protein: CASSQYLGARTGELFF. The CDR3 DNA is TGTGCCAGCAGCCAATACTTAGGGGCGCGGACCGGGGAGCTGTTTTTT.

This chain links TRBV15 with TRBJ2-3; 8 positions match TRBD2. Unmatched junction bases numbered 6, after V lost 5 bases and J lost 2 bases. This CDR3 comprises 15 residues. The germline V gene has CDR1 LNHNV and CDR2 YYDKDF (reference sequence). CDR3 sequence: CATSGTRSHTDTQYF. In DNA form, the CDR3 reads TGTGCCACCAGCGGGACTAGGTCGCACACAGATACGCAGTATTTT.

This sequence joins TRBV9 and TRBJ1-5, with D tentatively TRBD1 (5 bases). Germline V CDR1 and CDR2: SGDLS, YYNGEE. V was clipped by 0 bases and J by 12 bases, with 13 bases between them. This CDR3 is 13 amino acids long. CDR3 in DNA: TGTGCCAGCAGCGTAGAAGGGCAGGGTAACCAGCATTTT. Amino acid sequence: CASSVEGQGNQHF. The full variable domain, with the rest looked up from reference TRBV9 and TRBJ1-5, is DSGVTQTPKHLITATGQRVTLRCSPRSGDLSVYWYQQSLDQGLQFLIQYYNGEERAKGNILERFSAQQFPDLHSELNLSSLELGDSALYFCASSVEGQGNQHFGDGTRLSIL.

The V and J genes are TRBV24-1 and TRBJ2-1; no definite D call. The CDR3 length is 17 residues. Germline lookup yields CDR1 KGHDR and CDR2 SFDVKD. The V gene lost 0 bases and the J gene lost 0 bases, with 11 bases spanning the gap. CDR3 nucleotides: TGTGCCACCAGTGATTTGTTTCGACACCACTCCTACAATGAGCAGTTCTTC. Residues: CATSDLFRHHSYNEQFF.

J is TRBJ2-3 and V is TRBV4-3, with 16 bases aligning to TRBD2. Per the germline V gene, CDR1 is LGHNA and CDR2 is YSLEER. V shed 3 bases, J shed 4 bases, and the junction held 4 bases outside the gene matches. This CDR3 is built from 17 residues. CDR3 residues: CASSQGTSGRVADTQYF. In nucleotides, the CDR3 is TGCGCCAGCAGCCAGGGGACTAGCGGGAGGGTAGCAGATACGCAGTATTTT.

This clone appeared once. The chain is built from TRBV30 and TRBJ2-3; 9 positions match TRBD2. The CDR3 is 13 residues long. With 2 bases clipped from V and 6 bases from J, the junction kept 3 bases outside the gene matches. Germline CDR1 is GTSNPN and CDR2 is SVGIG (reference sequence). The CDR3 sequence is CAWSNLAGDTQYF. Written as DNA, the CDR3 is TGTGCCTGGAGTAACCTAGCGGGGGATACGCAGTATTTT.

CDR3 DNA sequence: TGTGCCAGCAGCTCAAGGACAGGGGGTGGCAATGAGCAGTTCTTC. Protein: CASSSRTGGGNEQFF. This chain links TRBV11-2 with TRBJ2-1, with 10 nucleotides matching TRBD1. In germline, CDR1 is SGHAT, CDR2 FQNNGV. The CDR3 runs to 15 residues. Losses at the gene ends were 4 bases for V and 6 bases for J; bases not matched to a gene: 6.